This entry lists 29 T cell receptor beta chains sequenced from one sample in a study of blood T cell repertoires in COVID-19 (dated by TCRdb to 2018 to 2021). The library was made by the immunoSEQ multiplex PCR assay. Held by TCRdb, this immuneACCESS table contains in-frame sequences only and omits some clones. Under half of the omission traces to an unresolved V gene where checked; the cause of the rest is unknown. This sample comprises tens of thousands of clones, about 83% of them detected only once. The ten biggest clones cover around 9.6% of the sample. The sample consisted of peripheral blood. The receptors were gathered from a man in his forties or fifties with COVID-19, enrolled during active disease.

The chain uses TRBV18 and TRBJ1-6, with 7 nucleotides matching TRBD1. CDR1 is KGHSH and CDR2 is LQKENI in the germline V gene. This CDR3 contains 16 residues. V lost 4 bases and J lost 6; bases outside the gene matches: 9. The CDR3, as DNA: TGTGCCAGCTCACGGTCCGAGGGGGCGAGTAATTCACCCCTCCACTTT. It encodes CASSRSEGASNSPLHF.

This chain connects TRBV6-5 to TRBJ2-3; 7 positions match TRBD1. This CDR3 is 15 amino acids long. The germline gives CDR1 MNHEY, CDR2 SVGAGI. V lost 6 bases and J lost 1; bases outside the gene matches: 7. CDR3 nucleotides: TGTGCCAGCAGGGGACAGTTAACGGGCACAGATACGCAGTATTTT. Its translation is CASRGQLTGTDTQYF.

The rearrangement joins TRBV28 to TRBJ1-2; D is unresolved. V was trimmed by 5 bases and J by 3 bases, leaving 10 bases between them. Germline loops: CDR1 MDHEN, CDR2 SYDVKM. The CDR3 runs to 13 residues. The CDR3 DNA follows: TGTGCCAGCAGTCTAGGCTCGTACTATGGCTACACCTTC. This translates into CASSLGSYYGYTF.

The gene calls are TRBV5-1 and TRBJ2-1; 12 bases line up with TRBD2. The CDR3 covers 18 residues. Trimming at V came to 4 bases and at J to 0 bases, leaving 8 bases not matched to a gene. Germline V gene data show CDR1 as SGHRS and CDR2 as YFSETQ. Here the CDR3 DNA reads TGCGCCAGCAGCGAGCGGACTAGCGGGATGAGCTCCTACAATGAGCAGTTCTTC. Encoded protein: CASSERTSGMSSYNEQFF.

The chain combines TRBV6-5 with TRBJ2-3, with a weak D call TRBD2 (6 bases). CDR1 MNHEY and CDR2 SVGAGI come from the germline V gene. V lost 6 bases and J lost 3, with 16 bases in between. There are 15 residues in the CDR3. CDR3 sequence: CASSPGTLGTDTQYF. The CDR3 nucleotides read TGTGCCAGCAGCCCCGGGACTCTGGGGACAGATACGCAGTATTTT.

CDR3 region: CASSSDRRRGTEAFF. The CDR3, as DNA: TGTGCCAGTAGTAGTGACAGGCGTCGAGGGACTGAAGCTTTCTTT. The chain employs TRBV19 and TRBJ1-1; D possibly corresponds to TRBD1 (6 bases). CDR3 length: 15 amino acids. CDR1 LNHDA and CDR2 SQIVND come from the germline V gene (reference sequence). V gave up 4 bases and J gave up 5 bases, with 17 bases separating them.

The chain is built from TRBV14 and TRBJ2-1; D call uncertain. Trimming stripped 3 bases from V and 12 bases from J, with 15 bases between. Germline-derived CDR1 and CDR2 are SGHDN and FVKESK. This CDR3 has 13 amino acids. The CDR3: CASSQPPLRWQFF. CDR3 bases: TGTGCCAGCAGCCAGCCCCCACTTCGTTGGCAGTTCTTC.

The V call is TRBV5-1, the J call TRBJ2-7; 9 bases are shared with TRBD1. V lost 0 bases to trimming and J lost 5 bases; unmatched junction nucleotides: 3. In germline, CDR1 is SGHRS, CDR2 YFSETQ. This CDR3 has 14 residues. CDR3 protein: CASSLEGQGDEQYF. The CDR3 DNA sequence: TGCGCCAGCAGCTTGGAGGGACAGGGCGACGAGCAGTACTTC. The full variable domain, with the rest looked up from reference TRBV5-1 and TRBJ2-7, is KAGVTQTPRYLIKTRGQQVTLSCSPISGHRSVSWYQQTPGQGLQFLFEYFSETQRNKGNFPGRFSGRQFSNSRSEMNVSTLELGDSALYLCASSLEGQGDEQYFGPGTRLTVT.

This clone was counted a single time. V and J are TRBV5-1 and TRBJ2-2, with 9 bases identical to TRBD1. Unmatched junction bases numbered 9, after V lost 1 base and J lost 5 bases. The CDR3 extends over 17 amino acids. Germline V lookup: CDR1 SGHRS, CDR2 YFSETQ. This CDR3 is CASSLRLNRGRTGELFF. DNA for the CDR3: TGCGCCAGCAGCTTGCGGTTAAACAGGGGGCGTACCGGGGAGCTGTTTTTT.

The J gene is TRBJ1-1, the V gene TRBV28; 7 nucleotides agree with TRBD1. This CDR3 spans 16 amino acids. V gave up 3 bases and J gave up 0 bases; unmatched junction bases: 7. Per germline, CDR1 MDHEN and CDR2 SYDVKM. The CDR3 protein is CASSFYRGPMNTEAFF. CDR3 nucleotides: TGTGCCAGCAGTTTCTACAGGGGCCCCATGAACACTGAAGCTTTCTTT.

The V call is TRBV7-8, the J call TRBJ2-7; 13 nucleotides align to TRBD2. Germline V CDR1 and CDR2: SGHVS, FQNEAQ. Losses at the gene ends were 4 bases for V and 0 bases for J; bases not matched to a gene: 3. The CDR3 covers 16 residues. Written as DNA, the CDR3 is TGTGCCAGCAGCTCTGGGACTAGCGGGATCTCCTACGAGCAGTACTTC. This translates into CASSSGTSGISYEQYF.

This chain joins TRBV30 and TRBJ2-4; no clear D. CDR1 is GTSNPN, CDR2 SVGIG, per germline (reference sequence). The CDR3 has 14 residues. Trimming left V 3 bases short and J 2 bases short, with 11 bases between. CDR3 sequence: CAWSRPFTKNIQYF. CDR3 DNA: TGTGCCTGGAGCAGGCCCTTCACCAAAAACATTCAGTACTTC.

The chain employs TRBV5-1 and TRBJ2-1, with D unresolved. CDR1 and CDR2 from the germline V gene are SGHRS and YFSETQ. V lost 5 bases, J lost 7 bases, and 25 bases lay in between. The CDR3 extends over 17 amino acids. CDR3 DNA: TGCGCCAGCAGTTTTTTTGCGGCCGAGCATCCTCGGAATGAGCAGTTCTTC. Translated: CASSFFAAEHPRNEQFF.

This chain uses TRBV6-4 with TRBJ2-5, with 8 bases lining up with TRBD1. Germline V gives CDR1 MRHNA, CDR2 SNTAGT. The CDR3 loop spans 13 amino acids. V lost 6 bases and J lost 4; bases outside the gene matches: 4. CDR3 loop: CASSPQGGETQYF. The DNA for the CDR3 is TGTGCCAGCAGCCCACAGGGGGGAGAGACCCAGTACTTC.

Only a few counts were recorded for this clone. This rearrangement joins TRBV28 to TRBJ1-5; TRBD1 might be the D (5 bases). CDR3 size: 15 residues. Trimming removed 7 bases at V and 1 base at J, with 14 bases between. CDR1 is MDHEN and CDR2 is SYDVKM in the germline V gene. Here the CDR3 reads CASKPGGSSNQPQHF. For the CDR3, the DNA is TGTGCCAGCAAGCCGGGGGGTTCAAGCAATCAGCCCCAGCATTTT. Complete variable domain (other parts from reference TRBV28 and TRBJ1-5): DVKVTQSSRYLVKRTGEKVFLECVQDMDHENMFWYRQDPGLGLRLIYFSYDVKMKEKGDIPEGYSVSREKKERFSLILESASTNQTSMYLCASKPGGSSNQPQHFGDGTRLSIL.

The chain is built from TRBV24-1 and TRBJ1-1, with 8 bases matching TRBD1. Germline V gives CDR1 KGHDR, CDR2 SFDVKD. V was clipped by 4 bases and J by 7 bases; unmatched bases: 7. There are 14 residues in the CDR3. For the CDR3, the DNA is TGTGCCACCAGTGACCCGTCAGGGGGCGGTGAAGCTTTCTTT. Protein: CATSDPSGGGEAFF.

This clone was detected a few times. This chain uses TRBV19 with TRBJ2-3; a weak D match, TRBD1 (5 bases). The CDR3 runs to 16 residues. The germline V gene has CDR1 LNHDA and CDR2 SQIVND (reference sequence). Trimming took off 3 bases at V and 0 bases at J, with 13 bases between the two ends. CDR3 region: CASSISRGSSTDTQYF. In nucleotides, the CDR3 is TGTGCCAGTAGTATTAGTAGGGGCTCTAGCACAGATACGCAGTATTTT.

The J gene is TRBJ2-3, the V gene TRBV19; 7 bases are shared with TRBD1. Germline loops: CDR1 LNHDA, CDR2 SQIVND (reference sequence). The CDR3 totals 18 residues. J was trimmed by 0 bases and V by 6 bases; bases with no gene match: 15. As DNA, the CDR3 is TGTGCCAGTAGCCCGACAGGGATCAGACCAACTAGCACAGATACGCAGTATTTT. This encodes CASSPTGIRPTSTDTQYF. The complete variable domain, with remaining parts taken from reference TRBV19 and TRBJ2-3, reads DGGITQSPKYLFRKEGQNVTLSCEQNLNHDAMYWYRQDPGQGLRLIYYSQIVNDFQKGDIAEGYSVSREKKESFPLTVTSAQKNPTAFYLCASSPTGIRPTSTDTQYFGPGTRLTVL.

In its sample, this clone was seen a few times. V and J are TRBV4-1 and TRBJ1-4; D might be TRBD1 (5 bases). V lost 3 bases and J lost 3, with 11 bases in between. The CDR3 spans 15 residues. CDR1 and CDR2 from the germline V gene are MGHRA and YSYEKL. CDR3 coding DNA: TGCGCCAGCAGCCAGTCCGGGACTCCTAATGAAAAACTGTTTTTT. Protein sequence: CASSQSGTPNEKLFF.

This rearrangement joins TRBV2 to TRBJ2-7; perhaps TRBD2 as D (6 bases). The germline gives CDR1 SNHLY, CDR2 FYNNEI. The V end was cut by 5 bases, the J end by 1 base, with 15 bases between. The CDR3 covers 15 residues. The CDR3 loop reads CASSPPRDGSYEQYF. The CDR3 region has the DNA TGTGCCAGCAGTCCCCCGCGGGACGGGTCCTACGAGCAGTACTTC.

This chain connects TRBV3-1 (or the pseudogene TRBV3-2) to TRBJ2-5; TRBD2 agrees at 12 bases. Unmatched junction bases numbered 6, after V lost 4 bases and J lost 3 bases. The germline CDR1 and CDR2 sequences are LGHDT and YNNKEL (reference sequence). The length of the CDR3 is 16 residues. This CDR3 is CASSPGLAGTKETQYF. The CDR3 bases are TGTGCCAGCAGCCCCGGACTAGCGGGGACAAAAGAGACCCAGTACTTC.

The chain recombines TRBV11-2 with TRBJ2-3; 8 bases are shared with TRBD1. This CDR3 is 14 amino acids long. CDR1 SGHAT and CDR2 FQNNGV come from the germline V gene. V lost 5 bases to trimming and J lost 2 bases; unmatched junction nucleotides: 3. CDR3 sequence: CASSRDRYTDTQYF. Here the CDR3 DNA reads TGTGCCAGCAGCCGGGACAGGTACACAGATACGCAGTATTTT.

The chain recombines TRBV27 with TRBJ1-5, with D possibly TRBD1 on 5 matching bases. V dropped 6 bases and J dropped 0 bases, with 12 bases sitting between them. This CDR3 is built from 15 residues. Germline CDR1 and CDR2: MNHEY and SMNVEV (reference sequence). Here the CDR3 reads CASSRDWDSNQPQHF. The DNA of the CDR3 is TGTGCCAGCAGCAGGGACTGGGATAGCAATCAGCCCCAGCATTTT.

To note about this clone: Germline and junction disagree at one end, which may indicate a read error. The rearrangement joins TRBV28 to TRBJ2-7; 9 nucleotides align to TRBD2. The germline gives CDR1 MDHEN, CDR2 SYDVKM. This CDR3 comprises 15 residues. Here the CDR3 DNA reads TGTGCCAGCTCCCGGCGGGGGGGCGCCTCCAACGAGCAGTACTTC. It codes for CASSRRGGASNEQYF. The full variable domain, completed using reference TRBV28 and TRBJ2-7, is DVKVTQSSRYLVKRTGEKVFLECVQDMDHENMFWYRQDPGLGLRLIYFSYDVKMKEKGDIPEGYSVSREKKERFSLILESASTNQTSMYLCASSRRGGASNEQYFGPGTRLTVT.

A remark on this clone: Relative to the germline gene, one junction end is altered; a read error may explain this. V and J are TRBV6-5 and TRBJ2-4; no definite D call. CDR3 length: 14 amino acids. Germline CDR1 reads MNHEY; CDR2 reads SVGAGI. The CDR3 here is CASSDSGLSNIQYF. In DNA, the CDR3 is TGTGCCAGCAGTGACTCGGGCCTCTCAAACATTCAGTACTTC.

The V gene is TRBV7-2, the J gene TRBJ2-1; D may be TRBD1 (5 bases). This CDR3 comprises 15 residues. CDR1 SGHTA and CDR2 FQGNSA come from the germline V gene. The V end was cut by 2 bases, the J end by 6 bases, with 14 bases between. CDR3 DNA: TGTGCCAGCAGCTTAAATCCAGGGATGGCCAATGAGCAGTTCTTC. This codes for CASSLNPGMANEQFF. Full variable domain (remainder filled in from reference TRBV7-2 and TRBJ2-1): GAGVSQSPSNKVTEKGKDVELRCDPISGHTALYWYRQSLGQGLEFLIYFQGNSAPDKSGLPSDRFSAERTGGSVSTLTIQRTQQEDSAVYLCASSLNPGMANEQFFGPGTRLTVL.

The rearrangement uses TRBV7-9 and TRBJ2-1, with 9 bases aligning to TRBD2. The CDR3 spans 13 residues. V shed 8 bases, J shed 8 bases, and the junction held 7 bases outside the gene matches. Looked up from germline, CDR1 is SEHNR and CDR2 is FQNEAQ (reference sequence). CDR3 amino acids: CASRLAGRDEQFF. CDR3 nucleotide sequence: TGTGCCAGCCGTCTAGCGGGACGGGATGAGCAGTTCTTC.

The chain's CDR3 is CASSPGQAPRADTQYF. As DNA, the CDR3 is TGCGCCAGCAGCCCGGGACAGGCCCCAAGGGCAGATACGCAGTATTTT. J is TRBJ2-3 and V is TRBV5-1; TRBD1 agrees at 8 bases. With V trimmed by 4 bases and J by 4 bases, 11 bases remained unmatched. CDR1 is SGHRS and CDR2 is YFSETQ in the germline V gene. CDR3 length: 16 residues.

The chain combines TRBV27 with TRBJ1-2; D remains ambiguous. The V and J ends lost 7 bases and 4 bases respectively, with 10 bases between them. Per the germline V gene, CDR1 is MNHEY and CDR2 is SMNVEV (reference sequence). The CDR3 is made up of 12 amino acids. CDR3 coding DNA: TGTGCCAGCATTCAGATCATCTATGGCTACACCTTC. It specifies CASIQIIYGYTF.